A selection of T cell receptor beta chains follows, all from one sample in a study of a mutant IDH1 vaccine in newly diagnosed glioma. These receptors' targets are unknown. Sequencing was performed with immunoSEQ multiplex PCR; in TCRdb, only in-frame clones are kept and a portion is missing. This sample has more than 55,000 clones, with less than 85% found just once. The starting material was PBMCs, obtained from a glioma patient whose treatment included an IDH1 peptide vaccine. The receptors come from a man aged 25 to 40 with glioma. CDR3s include the opening cysteine and the closing phenylalanine or tryptophan. Fields, in order: J gene, D gene, clone size, V gene, CDR3 length, CDR3 DNA, CDR3 protein. A D gene is named only where the DNA matches it firmly. Clone size is not always given. Where it is, it says once, few, many or a class for expanded clones.

TRBJ1-1	NA	NA	TRBV5-1	18	TGCGCCAGCAGCCCACAGGGACACTCGAGGGGATTGAACACTGAAGCTTTCTTT	CASSPQGHSRGLNTEAFF
TRBJ1-2	NA	NA	TRBV5-1	14	TGCGCCAGCAGCGTAGGGACTGGCAACTGGGGCTACACCTTC	CASSVGTGNWGYTF
TRBJ1-5	NA	NA	TRBV28	14	TGTGCCAGCCGATCCCCGGTTTTCGGACAGCCCCAGCATTTT	CASRSPVFGQPQHF
TRBJ1-6	NA	NA	TRBV30	16	TGTGCCTGGAGTGTAATTCAGAGGGAAAGTAATTCACCCCTCCACTTT	CAWSVIQRESNSPLHF
TRBJ2-3	NA	NA	TRBV7-9	13	TGTGCCAGCAGCTTAGATATGGGGGATACGCAGTATTTT	CASSLDMGDTQYF
TRBJ1-3	NA	NA	TRBV7-9	14	TGTGCCAGCAGCTTTACAGGCTCTGGAAACACCATATATTTT	CASSFTGSGNTIYF
TRBJ2-5	NA	NA	TRBV1	16	TGCACCAGCAGCCATCCTTGGCGGGGGGTCCAAGAGACCCAGTACTTC	CTSSHPWRGVQETQYF
TRBJ1-1	TRBD1	NA	TRBV5-1	15	TGCGCCAGCAGCCTAACGGGACAGTTGAACACTGAAGCTTTCTTT	CASSLTGQLNTEAFF
TRBJ2-5	NA	few	TRBV5-1	13	TGCGCCAGCAGCTTGGACCTAATGGAGACCCAGTACTTC	CASSLDLMETQYF
TRBJ2-1	TRBD2	once	TRBV19	15	TGTGCCAGTAGTTCGGGACTAGCGGGAGACAATGAGCAGTTCTTC	CASSSGLAGDNEQFF
TRBJ1-1	TRBD1	NA	TRBV2	20	TGTGCCAGCAGTGAAACCCCCCCCCGAACGGGACAGGGGGCGAGGGGTAAAGCTTTCTTT	CASSETPPRTGQGARGKAFF
TRBJ2-1	NA	NA	TRBV5-1	13	TGCGCCAGCAGCTTGGGAGGGTTTCATGAGCAGTTCTTC	CASSLGGFHEQFF
TRBJ1-1	NA	NA	TRBV2	14	TGTGCCAGCAGTGCACAGGGTTTAAACACTGAAGCTTTCTTT	CASSAQGLNTEAFF
TRBJ2-1	TRBD1	NA	TRBV28	15	TGTGCCAGCAGTTTGGACAGGGACGCCTACAATGAGCAGTTCTTC	CASSLDRDAYNEQFF
TRBJ1-2	TRBD1	NA	TRBV27	16	TGTGCCAGCAGTTTTCTCATCAGGGGGGGAGTGGATGGCTACACCTTC	CASSFLIRGGVDGYTF
TRBJ1-2	NA	NA	TRBV7-8	14	TGTGCCAGCAGCCCAAGAAGCCAGGGAGATGGCTACACCTTC	CASSPRSQGDGYTF
TRBJ1-1	NA	few	TRBV2	13	TGTGCCGGCGCGCGCAGGGAGAGGGCTGAAGCTTTCTTT	CAGARRERAEAFF
TRBJ2-2	TRBD2	NA	TRBV2	17	TGTGCCAGCAGTGAAGCGACCGGGACTAGCGGCACCGGGGAGCTGTTTTTT	CASSEATGTSGTGELFF
TRBJ1-1	TRBD1	NA	TRBV11-2	14	TGTGCCAGCAGCTTAGTAGGGGGCCCCACTGAAGCTTTCTTT	CASSLVGGPTEAFF
TRBJ1-5	NA	medium-sized	TRBV10-1	14	TGCGCCAGCGATCGGGGGGGGCGCGGTCAGCCCCAGCATTTT	CASDRGGRGQPQHF
TRBJ1-1	NA	NA	TRBV18	14	TGTGCCAGTGCCACAGGGCCCATGAACACTGAAGCTTTCTTT	CASATGPMNTEAFF
TRBJ2-7	TRBD1	once	TRBV5-8	16	TGTGCCAGCAGCCAGGGTGAAGGGACAGGGAACTACGAGCAGTACTTC	CASSQGEGTGNYEQYF
TRBJ1-2	NA	NA	TRBV10-3	13	TGTGCCATCAGTGATACGGAATTCTATGGCTACACCTTC	CAISDTEFYGYTF
TRBJ2-1	NA	NA	TRBV7-8	15	TGTGCCAGCAGCTATAATCAGGGGAGTTACAATGAGCAGTTCTTC	CASSYNQGSYNEQFF
TRBJ1-3	NA	NA	TRBV9	15	TGTGCCAGCAGCGTAGATTTAGTCTCTGGAAACACCATATATTTT	CASSVDLVSGNTIYF
TRBJ1-4	NA	NA	TRBV10-2	17	TGCGCCAGCAGTGAGTCTAATGACAGGAGTCGAGTTGAAAAACTGTTTTTT	CASSESNDRSRVEKLFF
TRBJ2-5	NA	NA	TRBV27	16	TGTGCCAGCAGTTTAACCCGACAGGGAGGAGGAGAGACCCAGTACTTC	CASSLTRQGGGETQYF
TRBJ1-5	TRBD1	few	TRBV28	16	TGTGCCAGCAGTGCCGGGGACAGGGGTTTAAGCCAGCCCCAGCATTTT	CASSAGDRGLSQPQHF
TRBJ2-7	NA	NA	TRBV28	15	TGTGCCAGCAGCCCCCGGAGGACGAGTATATACGAGCAGTACTTC	CASSPRRTSIYEQYF
TRBJ2-5	NA	NA	TRBV14	14	TGTGCCAGCAGCCACAATGAACCCCGAGGGGCCCAGTACTTC	CASSHNEPRGAQYF
TRBJ1-4	NA	NA	TRBV5-4	13	TGTGCCAGCAGCTCGGACTCGGGCGAAAAACTGTTTTTT	CASSSDSGEKLFF
TRBJ2-7	NA	NA	TRBV5-6	13	TGTGCCAGCAGCTTGGATCCCTCTTACGAGCAGTACTTC	CASSLDPSYEQYF
TRBJ1-6	NA	NA	TRBV7-3	14	TGTGCCAGCAGCTTAAACGGAGGATCTTCACCCCTCCACTTT	CASSLNGGSSPLHF
TRBJ1-1	NA	few	TRBV7-9	14	TGTGCCAGCAGCATACTCGACAGGCACACTGAAGCTTTCTTT	CASSILDRHTEAFF
TRBJ2-7	NA	NA	TRBV5-1	13	TGCGCCAGCAGCTTATCCCCAGTGAGTGCGCAGTACTTC	CASSLSPVSAQYF
TRBJ1-2	NA	NA	TRBV6-6	15	TGTGCCAGCAGTTCCAACGCCCGACGGGGTGAAGGCTACACCTTC	CASSSNARRGEGYTF
TRBJ2-3	NA	NA	TRBV9	14	TGTGCCAGCAGCGCAGGGAACACCGGGGATACGCAGTATTTT	CASSAGNTGDTQYF
TRBJ2-5	TRBD1	NA	TRBV2	16	TGTGCCAGCAGTGAAATTACCCTAGCAGGGGGAGAGACCCAGTACTTC	CASSEITLAGGETQYF
TRBJ2-7	NA	medium-sized	TRBV2	13	TGTGCCAGCAGCGCTACAGGGTCCTACGAGCAGTACTTC	CASSATGSYEQYF
TRBJ1-5	NA	NA	TRBV2	15	TGTGCCAGCAGTGAACTACAGGCCAGCAATCAGCCCCAGCATTTT	CASSELQASNQPQHF
TRBJ2-5	NA	NA	TRBV5-4	15	TGTGCCAGCAGCCCTGAGTCCTCGGTTCAAGAGACCCAGTACTTC	CASSPESSVQETQYF
TRBJ1-1	NA	NA	TRBV28	15	TGTGCCAGCAGGGGGTACAGGGAGGGATCCACTGAAGCTTTCTTT	CASRGYREGSTEAFF
TRBJ1-3	NA	NA	TRBV6-1	15	TGTGCCAGCAGTCTCCACAGCTACTCTGGAAACACCATATATTTT	CASSLHSYSGNTIYF
TRBJ2-3	NA	NA	TRBV11-2	12	TGTGCCAGCAGCACCTCTGGGGTTACGCAGTATTTT	CASSTSGVTQYF
TRBJ1-2	NA	NA	TRBV29-1	11	TGCAGCGTAGGGGTTAACTATGGCTACACCTTC	CSVGVNYGYTF
TRBJ1-5	NA	NA	TRBV18	19	TGTGCCAGCTCACCAATTTCAAGGGGTCCTAAGAGTGGGAATCAGCCCCAGCATTTT	CASSPISRGPKSGNQPQHF
TRBJ2-4	NA	few	TRBV19	14	TGTGCCAGTAATCAGCGGCAGGGGGGAAACATTCAGTACTTC	CASNQRQGGNIQYF
TRBJ2-5	NA	NA	TRBV29-1	12	TGCAGCGTTGTTTTGGCTGCAGAGACCCAGTACTTC	CSVVLAAETQYF
TRBJ2-5	TRBD2	NA	TRBV30	15	TGTGCCTGGAGTGTGCGGGGAGGGTATCAAGAGACCCAGTACTTC	CAWSVRGGYQETQYF
TRBJ1-1	NA	few	TRBV7-6	15	TGTGCCAGCAGCTTCCATCTCAGGGGTATCACTGAAGCTTTCTTT	CASSFHLRGITEAFF
TRBJ2-5	NA	NA	TRBV2	12	TGTGCCAGCAGCGGACTTCGAGAGACCCAGTACTTC	CASSGLRETQYF
TRBJ2-7	NA	NA	TRBV14	15	TGTGCCAGCAGCCCACCTCGGGGAGAGGGGTACGAGCAGTACTTC	CASSPPRGEGYEQYF